This record looks at one T cell receptor beta chain sequence and its context. This receptor's antigen is unknown. No clone much larger than this one lies a single base away; base qualities are absent. This entry comes from a study of Ad26.COV2.S vaccination and SARS-CoV-2 variants (dated by TCRdb to the early 2020s). About the investigation overall: Vaccine-arm donors came from COV1001, a multicentre, randomized, double-blind, placebo-controlled phase I-IIa trial of Ad26.COV2.S in healthy adults. Ad26.COV2.S was administered intramuscularly at 5 x 10^10 or 1 x 10^11 viral particles, either as a single shot or as two shots given 56 days apart. TCRbeta repertoire sequencing was used to assess the specificity and breadth of SARS-CoV-2-reactive T cell receptors after Ad26.COV2.S vaccination. A total of about 30 samples were included in the TCR-sequenced set, comprising roughly 20 Ad26.COV2.S vaccine recipients, 5 placebo recipients and 8 SARS-CoV-2 convalescent individuals. Trial participants were randomized into five groups of five, in which low-dose or high-dose Ad26.COV2.S was given once or twice, or placebo was given on both occasions. Blinding of investigators to trial group allocation was maintained during experiments and outcome assessment. Study-level results and caveats: Substantial breadth of spike-specific CD8+ and CD4+ T cell responses was reported after vaccination. The study was not powered to compare responses between vaccine doses or regimens. Vaccine and placebo recipients had comparable non-spike TCR breadth, which fits with the vaccine containing only spike. Higher spike-specific TCR breadth was observed in Ad26.COV2.S recipients than in placebo recipients (P = 0.0014). According to the authors, total T cell responses may have been underestimated by the TCR breadth and depth analyses.

From the germline V gene, CDR1 is SNHLY and CDR2 is FYNNEI. Including the terminal cysteine and phenylalanine, the CDR3 comprises 14 residues. The CDR3 DNA has 42 bases and is translated from base 1. The V and J ends are trimmed by 7 bases and 0 bases, leaving 10 bases between them. Reading the label with the study, this specimen's treatment or condition is: 15 to 20 received Ad26.COV2.S at low or high dose, single or two shots; several received placebo; per-sample allocation not given. Repertoires of vaccine and placebo recipients were sequenced from samples taken on day 63 after the first injection. Between 29 July and 7 August 2020, Cohort 1b enrolled 25 adults aged 18-55 years at one site in Boston, USA. Ad26.COV2.S consisted of a replication-incompetent adenovirus type 26 vector by which a prefusion-stabilized SARS-CoV-2 spike protein from the original Wuhan strain was expressed. TCRbeta CDR3 regions were sequenced with the immunoSEQ Assay. After extraction, genomic DNA underwent amplification by bias-controlled multiplex PCR, followed by high-throughput sequencing. On the authors' methods: To quantify the absolute abundance of every unique TCRbeta CDR3 region, sequences were collapsed and filtered. Usable DNA was measured by amplifying reference genes present in all nucleated cells, and TCRbeta template counts were normalized to that usable DNA to estimate T cell fraction. Repertoire TCRs were annotated as SARS-CoV-2-specific by exact matching of V gene, CDR3 amino acid sequence and J gene to a known reactive TCR set. The reference SARS-CoV-2 TCR set was derived from MIRA and filtered for enrichment in COVID-19-positive ImmuneCODE repertoires, a step that removed public or cross-reactive TCRs. Using the MIRA antigens, annotated TCRs were further analysed by specific ORF or by position within an ORF. Depth was the summed frequency of annotated unique rearrangements, while breadth was defined as annotated unique rearrangements over total unique productive rearrangements. Two-sided Wilcoxon rank-sum tests were used to compare TCR breadth between groups. The table was pulled from immuneACCESS by TCRdb, which kept in-frame rearrangements only. Such tables lose some clones; where checked, under half of the loss comes from unresolved V genes, and the rest has no known cause. Clone size and V and J calls were adopted from that table, with D and trimming inferred from the DNA. The table for this sample lists 300,000 to 400,000 clones; roughly 91% of them were counted only once. Just under 5% of the sample is held by the ten biggest clonotypes.

Recombination linked TRBV2 to TRBJ2-1; a confident D gene designation cannot be given. Sample: peripheral blood, taken in a trial of Ad26.COV2.S vaccine versus placebo. The TCR was taken from a person aged 18 to 65 who received the Ad26.COV2.S COVID-19 vaccine or a placebo. CDR3 loop: CASKRRSSYNEQFF. The DNA reads TGTGCCAGCAAACGTAGGAGCTCCTACAATGAGCAGTTCTTC.